This TCR beta chain was recovered during a study of cytomegalovirus exposure and HLA in healthy donors. Regarding the study as a whole: A list of roughly 180 TCR beta chains associated with cytomegalovirus was given. In vitro experiments confirmed that a few CMV-associated chains were specific for CMV antigens. Whilst most TCR sequences proved rare, a subset of public TCRs occurred across many donors.

This CDR3 region has 16 residues. Germline V gene sequence: CDR1 SGHRS, CDR2 YFSETQ. The V gene lost 4 bases and the J gene lost 6 bases, with 22 bases spanning the gap. The sample holds one count of this clone. Its cognate antigen is unknown. Libraries were prepared by immunoSEQ multiplex PCR; TCRdb keeps only in-frame clonotypes and omits some of them. Of more than 45,000 clones detected, nearly 90% appear once; the ten largest clones hold roughly 15%. This sequence joins TRBV5-1 and TRBJ1-2, with D tentatively TRBD1 (5 bases). Sequencing was performed on PBMCs. The TCR comes from a woman aged 18-30 years in good health and CMV-seronegative. The CDR3, as DNA: TGCGCCAGCAGCCACTATAAGGAGTCAGGGAATAATGGCTACACCTTC. Its protein product is CASSHYKESGNNGYTF.